The 13 T cell receptor beta chains in this list originate from one sample, sequenced in a study of T cell responses to AZD1222 COVID-19 vaccine. TCRdb's table, derived via immunoSEQ multiplex PCR, lists solely in-frame clones and lacks some. This table has 80,000 to 95,000 clones, over 85% appearing once. Sequenced material: peripheral blood, taken on day 0 of MenACWY control vaccination. The receptors stem from an adult in good health.

The J gene is TRBJ1-2, the V gene TRBV6-5; 8 bases are a match to TRBD1. V lost 8 bases and J lost 0; bases outside the gene matches: 5. This CDR3 is 14 amino acids long. Germline CDR1 is MNHEY and CDR2 is SVGAGI. CDR3 bases: TGTGCCAGCTGGCAGGGGGCAGCTAACTATGGCTACACCTTC. This translates into CASWQGAANYGYTF.

The chain carries TRBV30 and TRBJ1-6; possible D gene TRBD1, 5 bases. The germline V gene encodes CDR1 GTSNPN and CDR2 SVGIG (reference sequence). Trimming shortened V by 0 bases and J by 1 base, and 13 bases separated the two germline ends. The CDR3 extends over 17 amino acids. This CDR3 is CAWSVGGGRSYNSPLHF. The DNA of the CDR3 is TGTGCCTGGAGTGTAGGCGGGGGACGGTCCTATAATTCACCCCTCCACTTT.

CDR3 protein: CASSLDRALRGYTF. CDR3 DNA: TGTGCCAGCAGCTTAGACAGGGCCCTCAGGGGCTACACCTTC. The chain carries TRBV5-6 and TRBJ1-2; 7 nucleotides align to TRBD1. The CDR3 consists of 14 residues. The germline V gene encodes CDR1 SGHDT and CDR2 YYEEEE. J was trimmed by 8 bases and V by 2 bases; bases with no gene match: 9.

The rearrangement uses TRBV7-3 and TRBJ2-5; 8 bases match TRBD1. CDR3 length: 15 amino acids. CDR1 SGHTA and CDR2 FQGTGA come from the germline V gene. Losses at the gene ends were 5 bases for V and 1 base for J; bases not matched to a gene: 6. This chain's CDR3 is CASSSTGTGQETQYF. CDR3 DNA: TGTGCCAGCAGCAGCACTGGGACAGGCCAAGAGACCCAGTACTTC.

The V call is TRBV9, the J call TRBJ2-5; D is undetermined. The CDR3 loop spans 10 amino acids. Germline V lookup: CDR1 SGDLS, CDR2 YYNGEE. Trimming pared 2 bases from V and 7 bases from J, leaving 3 bases between. In DNA, the CDR3 is TGTGCCAGCAGCGTCGGGACCCAGTACTTC. Protein sequence: CASSVGTQYF.

The V gene is TRBV6-5, the J gene TRBJ1-3; D is uncertain. The germline gives CDR1 MNHEY, CDR2 SVGAGI. This CDR3 region has 14 residues. With 6 bases removed from V and 0 bases from J, the gap between germline ends came to 9 bases. The CDR3 nucleotides are TGTGCCAGCAGGGCCCAGGTCTCTGGAAACACCATATATTTT. Translating it yields CASRAQVSGNTIYF.

This clone was recorded once. CDR3 loop: CASSQQTGTGNTIYF. The CDR3 DNA reads TGTGCCAGCAGCCAACAAACAGGGACTGGAAACACCATATATTTT. V and J are TRBV3-1 (or the pseudogene TRBV3-2) and TRBJ1-3; D might be TRBD1 (6 bases). With 2 bases removed from V and 2 bases from J, the gap between germline ends came to 10 bases. This CDR3 has 15 residues. In germline, CDR1 is LGHDT, CDR2 YNNKEL (reference sequence).

The chain recombines TRBV14 with TRBJ1-6; no definite D call. Germline V gives CDR1 SGHDN, CDR2 FVKESK. CDR3 length: 15 amino acids. V was pared by 1 base and J by 3 bases, with 7 bases between. CDR3 amino acids: CASSQVGYYNSPLHF. The CDR3 region has the DNA TGTGCCAGCAGCCAAGTCGGATACTATAATTCACCCCTCCACTTT.

The rearrangement links TRBV5-5 to TRBJ1-2; no firm D call. This CDR3 is 16 amino acids long. Germline V lookup: CDR1 SGHKS, CDR2 YYEKEE (reference sequence). V was pared by 0 bases and J by 1 base, with 13 bases between. CDR3 bases: TGTGCCAGCAGCTTGGCTGCGCAGAGAATTAACTATGGCTACACCTTC. This sequence encodes CASSLAAQRINYGYTF.

This sequence joins TRBV4-2 and TRBJ1-2; D gene ambiguous. The CDR3 has 14 amino acids. Germline values: CDR1 LGHNA, CDR2 YNFKEQ. The V end was cut by 0 bases, the J end by 4 bases, with 9 bases between. CDR3 coding DNA: TGTGCCAGCAGCCAAGATCGATCCGGCTATGGCTACACCTTC. Translating gives CASSQDRSGYGYTF.

The chain recombines TRBV5-1 with TRBJ2-1; 8 bases map to TRBD1. The CDR3 length is 15 residues. Germline CDR1 and CDR2: SGHRS and YFSETQ. Trimming removed 3 bases from V and 2 bases from J; junction bases left unmatched: 4. CDR3 nucleotide sequence: TGCGCCAGCAGCTCACAGACAGGGGCCTACAATGAGCAGTTCTTC. Protein product: CASSSQTGAYNEQFF.

The chain links TRBV18 to TRBJ1-4; 9 positions match TRBD1. CDR1 is KGHSH, CDR2 LQKENI, per germline. V was pared by 3 bases and J by 4 bases, with 3 bases of the junction left unmatched. The CDR3 is 15 amino acids. CDR3 loop: CASSPGQGDNEKLFF. For the CDR3, the DNA is TGTGCCAGCTCACCGGGACAGGGTGATAATGAAAAACTGTTTTTT.

The V call is TRBV9, the J call TRBJ1-3; D unclear. The germline gives CDR1 SGDLS, CDR2 YYNGEE. The CDR3 contains 17 residues. The ends were cut back, 0 bases at V and 1 base at J, with 14 bases in the middle. This CDR3 reads CASSVDSFTLSGNTIYF. The CDR3 DNA reads as TGTGCCAGCAGCGTAGATTCTTTTACCCTATCTGGAAACACCATATATTTT.